This T cell receptor (beta chain) was captured by sequencing in a study of T cell responses to AZD1222 COVID-19 vaccine. Overall study results and limits: Two AZD1222 doses significantly raised spike-specific TCR breadth and depth over controls. Clonal diversity may have been underestimated in mostly white British donors.

About this clone: The antigen remains unidentified.

Using immunoSEQ multiplex PCR, the repertoire was profiled, and TCRdb retains in-frame clones only, with some absent. The sample carries around 99,000 clones, around 90% recorded once. The V gene lost 1 base and the J gene lost 6 bases, with 5 bases spanning the gap. Germline V gives CDR1 DFQATT, CDR2 SNEGSKA (reference sequence). This CDR3 has 11 residues. The rearrangement joins TRBV20-1 to TRBJ2-3, with D unresolved. This specimen was peripheral blood, taken on day 0 of AZD1222 vaccination. The clonotype was recovered from an adult in good health. The CDR3 region has the DNA TGCAGTGCTAGAGTGCCCGATACGCAGTATTTT. It encodes CSARVPDTQYF.